This TCR beta chain was sequenced during a study of blood T cells in healthy people across ages (dated by TCRdb to between 2014 and 2016). About the investigation overall: Template switching captured roughly one uniquely barcoded TCR beta cDNA molecule per two T cells in model experiments. Using deep sequencing normalized with unique cDNA molecular identifiers, the study measured how TCR beta repertoire diversity changes with age. Donors of different ages were randomly distributed across sequencing lanes to avoid experimental bias. Donors were grouped into four age groups: young (average roughly 16 years), middle-aged (less than 40), aged (about 60) and long-lived (roughly 80). For two donors (one aged 18 to 30 and one aged 80 or older), the study analyzed two additional independent replicas of 1 million unique cDNA reads from the same blood draw. Points the paper makes about the study in general: Donor CMV infection status was unknown, potentially confounding age-related changes in expanded clonotypes. Total diversity estimates from one million sequenced T cells were considered lower bounds and underestimates. Since profiling was done on bulk unsorted PBMCs, naive and antigen-experienced compartments could not be conclusively compared. A strong correlation was found between observed TCR beta diversity and the percentage of naive T cells measured by flow cytometry. Compared with the aged group, the long-lived group had more naive CD4+ T cells, fewer expanded clones and increased TCR diversity, suggesting age selection. As age increased, observed TCR beta diversity per million T cells dropped in a roughly linear way, and a significant reduction was already evident by age 40.

Systemically healthy Caucasian individuals from Russia, 39 in total and aged roughly 6 to 95 years, were included as donors. Around 10 milliliters of peripheral blood were drawn from each donor into EDTA-treated Vacutainer tubes. PBMCs were isolated by Ficoll-Paque density-gradient centrifugation, with at least 7 million obtained per sample. Total RNA was extracted from PBMCs with Trizol reagent, with at least 5.5 micrograms obtained per sample. Naive CD45RAhigh/CD27high T cell percentages were measured by flow cytometry on a PBMC aliquot from every donor. Libraries were constructed by 5' RACE. The sequencer was an Illumina HiSeq 2500. A second roughly 6 to 12 cycle PCR used a sample-barcoded 5' primer and a J-beta primer mix. A template-switch 5' adaptor carrying 12 random nucleotides introduced a unique molecular identifier onto each TCR beta cDNA molecule. At least 2.5 million CDR3-containing paired-end reads were obtained from each sample. All of the RNA was converted into first-strand cDNA using the Mint cDNA synthesis kit, with a TRBC-specific oligonucleotide serving as the primer. Following uracil-DNA glycosylase treatment, a first 18-cycle PCR with universal primers M1SS and BC2_uni_R was performed on all cDNA. Per the source publication's procedure: Each sample was normalized by randomly selecting 1 million high-quality reads, each carrying a distinct molecular identifier. Reads sharing molecular identifiers were discarded rather than binned into consensus sequences. MiTCR, with a Q25 quality threshold and the strictest error-elimination algorithm, was used for CDR3 identification, clonotype clustering and error correction. A nonparametric unseen species model with Euler transformation was used to estimate lower-bound total TCR beta diversity. TCRdb's own reprocessing of the public reads used fastp at Q25 and MiXCR and kept productive beta chains. Under each unique CDR3 protein, matching rows form one entry showing the most common genes and DNA. The V and J calls and clone size come from TCRdb's table, not from the authors' own analysis. This sample holds hundreds of thousands of distinct CDR3 sequences; 22% were observed only once. The biggest ten clones account for less than 25% of the sample.

On this clonotype itself: Its antigen specificity is not known. Base quality data are lacking; no much larger clone is found one base away.

The germline V gene (reference sequence) supplies CDR1 DFQATT and CDR2 SNEGSKA. The CDR3 goes from the cysteine to the phenylalanine over 13 residues. Only the CDR3 DNA stays, 39 bases, in frame from base 1. At the junction V is shortened by 3 bases and J by 2 bases, with 10 bases in between. Recombination joined TRBV20-1 with TRBJ1-2; no D gene can be assigned with confidence. The TCR sequence derives from a man between 65 and 79 years old in good health. The sample consisted of blood. Here is the DNA: TGCAGTGCTAGTGGTGGGTCAAACTATGGCTACACCTTC. The encoded protein is CSASGGSNYGYTF.